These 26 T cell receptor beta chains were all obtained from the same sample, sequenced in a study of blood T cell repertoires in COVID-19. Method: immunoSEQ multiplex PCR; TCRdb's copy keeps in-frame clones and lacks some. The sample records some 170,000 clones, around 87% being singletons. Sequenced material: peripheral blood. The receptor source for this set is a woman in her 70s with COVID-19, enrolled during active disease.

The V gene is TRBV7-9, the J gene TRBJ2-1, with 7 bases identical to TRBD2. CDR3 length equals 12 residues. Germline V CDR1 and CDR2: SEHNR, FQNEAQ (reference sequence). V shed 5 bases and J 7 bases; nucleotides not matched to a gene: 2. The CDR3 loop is CASSRGGNEQFF. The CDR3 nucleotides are TGTGCCAGCAGCCGGGGAGGGAATGAGCAGTTCTTC. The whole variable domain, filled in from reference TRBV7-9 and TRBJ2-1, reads DTGVSQNPRHKITKRGQNVTFRCDPISEHNRLYWYRQTLGQGPEFLTYFQNEAQLEKSRLLSDRFSAERPKGSFSTLEIQRTEQGDSAMYLCASSRGGNEQFFGPGTRLTVL.

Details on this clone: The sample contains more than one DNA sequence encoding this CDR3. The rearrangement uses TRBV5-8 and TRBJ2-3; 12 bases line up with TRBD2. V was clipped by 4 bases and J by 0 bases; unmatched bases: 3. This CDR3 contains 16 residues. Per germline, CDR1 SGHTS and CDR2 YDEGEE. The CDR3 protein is CASSTGTSGSTDTQYF. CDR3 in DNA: TGTGCCAGCAGCACTGGGACTAGCGGGAGCACAGATACGCAGTATTTT. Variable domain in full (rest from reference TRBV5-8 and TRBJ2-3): EAGVTQSPTHLIKTRGQQATLRCSPISGHTSVYWYQQALGLGLQFLLWYDEGEERNRGNFPPRFSGRQFPNYSSELNVNALELEDSALYLCASSTGTSGSTDTQYFGPGTRLTVL.

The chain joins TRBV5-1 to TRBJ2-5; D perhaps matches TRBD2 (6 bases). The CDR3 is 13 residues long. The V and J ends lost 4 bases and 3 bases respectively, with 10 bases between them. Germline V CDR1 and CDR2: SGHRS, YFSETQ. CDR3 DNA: TGCGCCAGCAGCGGGATAGCGGAAGAGACCCAGTACTTC. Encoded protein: CASSGIAEETQYF. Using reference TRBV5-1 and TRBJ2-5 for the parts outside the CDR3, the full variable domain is KAGVTQTPRYLIKTRGQQVTLSCSPISGHRSVSWYQQTPGQGLQFLFEYFSETQRNKGNFPGRFSGRQFSNSRSEMNVSTLELGDSALYLCASSGIAEETQYFGPGTRLLVL.

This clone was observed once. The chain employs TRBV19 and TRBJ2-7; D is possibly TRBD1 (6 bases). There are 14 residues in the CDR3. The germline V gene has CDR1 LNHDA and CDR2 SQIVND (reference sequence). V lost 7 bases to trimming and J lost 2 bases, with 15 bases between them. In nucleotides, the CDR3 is TGTGCCAGTACCGCGAACCGGGACACCTACGAGCAGTACTTC. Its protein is CASTANRDTYEQYF.

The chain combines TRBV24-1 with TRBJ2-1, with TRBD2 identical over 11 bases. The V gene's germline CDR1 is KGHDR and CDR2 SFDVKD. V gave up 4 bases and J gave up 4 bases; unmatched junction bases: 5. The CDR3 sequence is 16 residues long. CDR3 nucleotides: TGTGCCACCAGTGACCGGGGGACTAGCGGATACAATGAGCAGTTCTTC. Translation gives CATSDRGTSGYNEQFF.

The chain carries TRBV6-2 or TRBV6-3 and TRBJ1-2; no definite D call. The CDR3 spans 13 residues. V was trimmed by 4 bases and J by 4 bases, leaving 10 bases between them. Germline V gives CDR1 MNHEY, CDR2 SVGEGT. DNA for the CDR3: TGTGCCAGCAGTTCAGCGTCCTTCTATGGCTACACCTTC. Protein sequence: CASSSASFYGYTF.

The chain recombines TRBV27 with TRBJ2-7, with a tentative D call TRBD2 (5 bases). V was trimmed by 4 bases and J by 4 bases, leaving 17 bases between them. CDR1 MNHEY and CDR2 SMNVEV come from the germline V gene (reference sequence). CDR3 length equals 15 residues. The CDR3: CASSSFGSQRYEQYF. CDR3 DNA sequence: TGTGCCAGCAGTTCTTTTGGGAGCCAGAGGTACGAGCAGTACTTC.

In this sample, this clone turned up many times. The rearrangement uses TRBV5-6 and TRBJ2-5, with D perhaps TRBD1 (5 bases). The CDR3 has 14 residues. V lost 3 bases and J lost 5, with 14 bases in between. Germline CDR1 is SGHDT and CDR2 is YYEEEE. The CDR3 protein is CASSSLADTETQYF. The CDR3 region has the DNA TGTGCCAGCAGCTCCTTGGCGGACACGGAGACCCAGTACTTC.

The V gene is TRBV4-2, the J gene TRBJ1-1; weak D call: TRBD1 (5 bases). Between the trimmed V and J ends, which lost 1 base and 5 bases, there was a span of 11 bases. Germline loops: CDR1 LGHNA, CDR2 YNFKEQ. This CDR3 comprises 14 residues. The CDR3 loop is CASSQAGGRTEAFF. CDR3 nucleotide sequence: TGTGCCAGCAGCCAAGCGGGGGGTAGGACTGAAGCTTTCTTT.

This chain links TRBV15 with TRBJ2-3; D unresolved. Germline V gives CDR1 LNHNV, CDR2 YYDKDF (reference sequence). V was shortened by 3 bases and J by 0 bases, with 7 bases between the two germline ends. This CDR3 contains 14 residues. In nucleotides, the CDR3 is TGTGCCACCAGCAGTCCCCCTAGCACAGATACGCAGTATTTT. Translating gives CATSSPPSTDTQYF.

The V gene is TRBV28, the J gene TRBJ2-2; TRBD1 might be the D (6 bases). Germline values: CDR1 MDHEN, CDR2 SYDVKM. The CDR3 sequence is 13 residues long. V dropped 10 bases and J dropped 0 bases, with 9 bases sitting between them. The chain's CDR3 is CATKGANTGELFF. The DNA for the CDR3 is TGTGCCACCAAGGGGGCGAACACCGGGGAGCTGTTTTTT.

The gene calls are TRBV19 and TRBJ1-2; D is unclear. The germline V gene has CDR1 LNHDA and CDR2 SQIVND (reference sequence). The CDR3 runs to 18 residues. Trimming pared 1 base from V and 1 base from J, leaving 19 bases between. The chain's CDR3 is CASSIVDGWARNNYGYTF. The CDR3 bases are TGTGCCAGTAGTATAGTAGACGGATGGGCTCGAAATAACTATGGCTACACCTTC.

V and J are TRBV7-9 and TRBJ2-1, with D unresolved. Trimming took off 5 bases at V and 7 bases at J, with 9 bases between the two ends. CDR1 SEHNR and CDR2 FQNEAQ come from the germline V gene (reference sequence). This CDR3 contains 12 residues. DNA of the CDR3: TGTGCCAGCAGCCCTGTAGATAATGAGCAGTTCTTC. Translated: CASSPVDNEQFF.

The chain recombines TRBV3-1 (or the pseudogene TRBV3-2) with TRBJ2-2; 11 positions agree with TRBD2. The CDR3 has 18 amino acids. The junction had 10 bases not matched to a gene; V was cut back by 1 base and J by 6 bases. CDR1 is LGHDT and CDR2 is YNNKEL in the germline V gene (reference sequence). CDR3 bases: TGTGCCAGCAGCCAAGTCGGGACTAGCGGCCCGGTGGCCGGGGAGCTGTTTTTT. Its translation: CASSQVGTSGPVAGELFF.

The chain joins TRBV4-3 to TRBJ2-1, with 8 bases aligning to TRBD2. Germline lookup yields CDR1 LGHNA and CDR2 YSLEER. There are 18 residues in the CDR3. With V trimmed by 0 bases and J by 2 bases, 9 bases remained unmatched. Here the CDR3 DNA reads TGCGCCAGCAGCCAAGATACGAGAAATAGCGGGACCTACAATGAGCAGTTCTTC. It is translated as CASSQDTRNSGTYNEQFF.

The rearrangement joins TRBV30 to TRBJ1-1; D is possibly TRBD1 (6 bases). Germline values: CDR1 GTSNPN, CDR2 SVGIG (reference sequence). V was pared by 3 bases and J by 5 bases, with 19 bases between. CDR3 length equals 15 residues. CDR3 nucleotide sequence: TGTGCCTGGAGCGAGGGGACACTGGGTGGGACTGAAGCTTTCTTT. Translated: CAWSEGTLGGTEAFF. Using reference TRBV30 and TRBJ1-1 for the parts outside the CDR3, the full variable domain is SQTIHQWPATLVQPVGSPLSLECTVEGTSNPNLYWYRQAAGRGLQLLFYSVGIGQISSEVPQNLSASRPQDRQFILSSKKLLLSDSGFYLCAWSEGTLGGTEAFFGQGTRLTVV.

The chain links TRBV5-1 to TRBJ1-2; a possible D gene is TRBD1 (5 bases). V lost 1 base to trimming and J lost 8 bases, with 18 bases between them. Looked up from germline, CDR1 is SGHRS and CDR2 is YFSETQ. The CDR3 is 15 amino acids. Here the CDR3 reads CASSLTAGQKEGYTF. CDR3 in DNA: TGCGCCAGCAGCTTGACCGCAGGACAAAAGGAAGGCTACACCTTC.

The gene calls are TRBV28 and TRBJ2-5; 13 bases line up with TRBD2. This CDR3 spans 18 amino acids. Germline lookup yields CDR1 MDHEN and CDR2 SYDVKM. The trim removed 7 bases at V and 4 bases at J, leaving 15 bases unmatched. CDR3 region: CASNPTGLAGPRGETQYF. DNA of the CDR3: TGTGCCAGCAACCCCACGGGACTAGCGGGACCTCGGGGAGAGACCCAGTACTTC.

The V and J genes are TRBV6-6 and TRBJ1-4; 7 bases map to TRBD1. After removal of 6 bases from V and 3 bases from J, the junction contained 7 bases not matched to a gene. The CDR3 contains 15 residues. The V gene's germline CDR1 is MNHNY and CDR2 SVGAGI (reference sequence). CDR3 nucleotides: TGTGCCAGCAGAGTTCGACAGGGTCCTAATGAAAAACTGTTTTTT. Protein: CASRVRQGPNEKLFF.

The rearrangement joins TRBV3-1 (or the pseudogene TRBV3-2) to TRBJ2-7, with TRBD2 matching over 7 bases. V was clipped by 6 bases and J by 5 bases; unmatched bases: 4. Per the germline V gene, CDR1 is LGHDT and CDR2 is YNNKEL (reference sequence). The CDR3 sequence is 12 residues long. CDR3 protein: CASRTSGNEQYF. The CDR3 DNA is TGTGCCAGCAGGACAAGCGGGAACGAGCAGTACTTC.

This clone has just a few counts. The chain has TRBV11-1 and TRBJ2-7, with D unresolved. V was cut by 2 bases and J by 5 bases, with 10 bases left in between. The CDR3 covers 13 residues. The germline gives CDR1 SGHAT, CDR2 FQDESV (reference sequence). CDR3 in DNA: TGTGCCAGCAGCTTACCCAGGCGCCACGAGCAGTACTTC. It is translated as CASSLPRRHEQYF.

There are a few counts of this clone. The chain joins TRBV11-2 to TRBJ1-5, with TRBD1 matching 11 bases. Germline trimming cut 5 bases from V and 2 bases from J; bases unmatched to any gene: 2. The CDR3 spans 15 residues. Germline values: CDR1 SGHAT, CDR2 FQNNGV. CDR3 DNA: TGTGCCAGCAGCAAGGACAGGGGGCGCAATCAGCCCCAGCATTTT. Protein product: CASSKDRGRNQPQHF.

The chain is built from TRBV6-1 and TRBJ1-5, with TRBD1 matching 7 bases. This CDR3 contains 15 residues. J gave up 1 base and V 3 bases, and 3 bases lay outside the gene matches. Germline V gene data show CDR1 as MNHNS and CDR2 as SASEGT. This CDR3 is CASSEPTGSNQPQHF. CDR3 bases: TGTGCCAGCAGTGAGCCGACAGGGAGCAATCAGCCCCAGCATTTT.

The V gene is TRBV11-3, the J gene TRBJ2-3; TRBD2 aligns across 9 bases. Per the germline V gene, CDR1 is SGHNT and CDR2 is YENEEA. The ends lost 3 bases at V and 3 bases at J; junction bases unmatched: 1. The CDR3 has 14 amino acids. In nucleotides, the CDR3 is TGTGCCAGCAGCTTGGGACTAGCAACAGATACGCAGTATTTT. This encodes CASSLGLATDTQYF.

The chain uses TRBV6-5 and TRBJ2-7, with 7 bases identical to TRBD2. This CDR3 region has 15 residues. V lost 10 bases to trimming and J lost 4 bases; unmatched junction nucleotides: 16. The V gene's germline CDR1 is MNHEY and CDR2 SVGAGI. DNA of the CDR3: TGTGCCATCAGCAGAGTGGGGGGGACCATTTACGAGCAGTACTTC. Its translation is CAISRVGGTIYEQYF.

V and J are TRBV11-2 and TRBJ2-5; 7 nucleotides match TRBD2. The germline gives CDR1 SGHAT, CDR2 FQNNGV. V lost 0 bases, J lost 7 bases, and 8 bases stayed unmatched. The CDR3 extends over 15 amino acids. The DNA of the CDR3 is TGTGCCAGCAGCTTAGATCTAGCGGAGGGAGTGACCCAGTACTTC. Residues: CASSLDLAEGVTQYF. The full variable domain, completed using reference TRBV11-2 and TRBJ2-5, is EAGVAQSPRYKIIEKRQSVAFWCNPISGHATLYWYQQILGQGPKLLIQFQNNGVVDDSQLPKDRFSAERLKGVDSTLKIQPAKLEDSAVYLCASSLDLAEGVTQYFGPGTRLLVL.